The T cell receptor (beta chain) described here comes from a study of T cell changes during pregnancy in multiple sclerosis (dated by TCRdb to about 2019). About the study as a whole: Changes in the T cell repertoire over the course of pregnancy were examined in this study in women with multiple sclerosis.

Library generation was performed with the immunoSEQ multiplex PCR assay. The immuneACCESS repertoire file appears here via TCRdb, limited to in-frame rearrangements. These files lack a portion of the clones; in checked studies, under half of the deficit traces to unresolved V genes, and the cause of the others is not known. This sample gives roughly 38,000 clones in total; roughly 92% of them show up just once. The biggest ten clones account for approximately 0.81% of the sample. Including cysteine and phenylalanine, the CDR3 has 15 amino acids. Of all the DNA, just the CDR3 is kept, 45 bases in frame from base 1. The V end gives up 4 bases and the J end 2 bases, leaving 5 bases in the junction not matched to a gene. According to the germline V gene (reference sequence), CDR1 reads SGHKS and CDR2 reads YYEKEE. As for this clone: This receptor's antigen is unknown. No qualities accompany the bases; no much larger clone lies one base away.

The material sequenced was CD4+ T cells from peripheral blood mononuclear cells, taken before pregnancy. The clonotype was recovered from a female donor with multiple sclerosis, enrolled in a pregnancy study. The rearrangement joined TRBV5-5 to TRBJ2-7, with 11 bases in between that match TRBD2. CDR3 protein: CASSPTSGRAYEQYF. The sequence in DNA is TGTGCCAGCAGCCCCACTAGCGGGAGAGCCTACGAGCAGTACTTC.